This TCR beta chain is drawn from a study of T-cell memory formation after mild COVID-19. Study overall: Largely donor-specific TCR clusters were found. Whole-study findings and limits: Among CD4+ contracting clones, most were CM and EM, and CD8+ ones EMRA.

This clonotype was detected a few times. The antigen remains unidentified. TCRdb re-called the 5' RACE reads through MiXCR, storing one row per CDR3 protein. The table has roughly 150,000 distinct CDR3 sequences, roughly 13% seen once. Sequences were obtained from PBMCs or a T cell subset sorted from them (not recorded which). The sequence was collected from a man aged 18 to 30 who had mild COVID-19 (a few samples of this study predate the infection). Cell type and time point are not known.

The CDR3 spells CASSPQGYKNTEAFF. In DNA form, the CDR3 reads TGTGCCAGCAGCCCACAGGGATATAAGAACACTGAAGCTTTCTTT. The gene calls are TRBV7-9 and TRBJ1-1; tentatively, D is TRBD1 (6 bases). This CDR3 region has 15 residues. Germline V gene data show CDR1 as SEHNR and CDR2 as FQNEAQ (reference sequence). The V end was cut by 5 bases, the J end by 1 base, with 14 bases between.